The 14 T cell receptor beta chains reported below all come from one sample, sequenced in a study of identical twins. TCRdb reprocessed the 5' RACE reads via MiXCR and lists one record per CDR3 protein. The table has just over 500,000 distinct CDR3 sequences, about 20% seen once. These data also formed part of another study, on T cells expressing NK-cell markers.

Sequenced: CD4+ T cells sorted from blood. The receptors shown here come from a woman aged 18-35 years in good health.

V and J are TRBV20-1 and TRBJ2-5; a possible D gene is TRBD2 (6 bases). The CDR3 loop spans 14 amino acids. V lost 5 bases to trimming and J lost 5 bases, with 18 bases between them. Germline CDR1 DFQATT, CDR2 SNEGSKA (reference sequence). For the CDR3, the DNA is TGCAGTGCTGCTAGCGACCAAGCATTCGAGACCCAGTACTTC. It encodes CSAASDQAFETQYF.

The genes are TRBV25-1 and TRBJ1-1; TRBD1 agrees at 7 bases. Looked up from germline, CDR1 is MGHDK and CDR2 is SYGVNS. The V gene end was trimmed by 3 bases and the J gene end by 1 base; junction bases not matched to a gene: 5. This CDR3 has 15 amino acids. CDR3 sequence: CASSDPWTGNTEAFF. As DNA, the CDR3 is TGTGCCAGCAGTGACCCCTGGACAGGGAACACTGAAGCTTTCTTT.

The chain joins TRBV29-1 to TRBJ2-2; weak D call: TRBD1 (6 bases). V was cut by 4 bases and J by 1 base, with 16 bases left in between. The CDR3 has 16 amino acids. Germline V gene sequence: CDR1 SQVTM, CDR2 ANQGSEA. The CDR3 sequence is CSVAIQGNKNTGELFF. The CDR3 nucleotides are TGCAGCGTTGCTATTCAGGGGAACAAGAACACCGGGGAGCTGTTTTTT.

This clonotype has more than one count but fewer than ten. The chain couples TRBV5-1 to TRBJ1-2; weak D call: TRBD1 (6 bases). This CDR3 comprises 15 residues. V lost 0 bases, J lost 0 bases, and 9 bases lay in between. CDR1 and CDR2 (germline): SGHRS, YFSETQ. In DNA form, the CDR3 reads TGCGCCAGCAGCTTGGACAGGGCGACTAACTATGGCTACACCTTC. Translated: CASSLDRATNYGYTF.

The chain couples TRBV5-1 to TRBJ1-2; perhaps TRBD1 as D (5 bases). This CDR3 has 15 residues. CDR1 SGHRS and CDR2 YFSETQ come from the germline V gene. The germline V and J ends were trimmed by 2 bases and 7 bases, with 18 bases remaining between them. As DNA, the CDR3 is TGCGCCAGCAGCTTCGAATTCCGGGGCCAAGGTGGCTACACCTTC. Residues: CASSFEFRGQGGYTF.

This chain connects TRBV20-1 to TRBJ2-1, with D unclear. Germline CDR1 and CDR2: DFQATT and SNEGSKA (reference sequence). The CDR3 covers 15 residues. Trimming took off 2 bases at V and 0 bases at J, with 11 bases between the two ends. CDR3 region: CSARIPAGSYNEQFF. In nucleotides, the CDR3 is TGCAGTGCTAGAATTCCGGCAGGCTCCTACAATGAGCAGTTCTTC.

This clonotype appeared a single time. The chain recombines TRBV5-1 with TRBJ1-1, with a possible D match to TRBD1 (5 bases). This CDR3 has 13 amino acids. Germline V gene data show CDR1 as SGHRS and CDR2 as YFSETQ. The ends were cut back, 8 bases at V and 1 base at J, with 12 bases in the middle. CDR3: CASSGPPNTEAFF. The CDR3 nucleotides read TGCGCCAGTTCGGGACCTCCGAACACTGAAGCTTTCTTT.

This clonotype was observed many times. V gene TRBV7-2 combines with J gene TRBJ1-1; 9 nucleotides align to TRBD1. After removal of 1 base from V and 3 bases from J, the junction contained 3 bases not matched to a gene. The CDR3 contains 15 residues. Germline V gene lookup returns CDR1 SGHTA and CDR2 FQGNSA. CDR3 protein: CASSLVGQGYTEAFF. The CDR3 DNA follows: TGTGCCAGCAGCTTAGTTGGACAGGGGTACACTGAAGCTTTCTTT.

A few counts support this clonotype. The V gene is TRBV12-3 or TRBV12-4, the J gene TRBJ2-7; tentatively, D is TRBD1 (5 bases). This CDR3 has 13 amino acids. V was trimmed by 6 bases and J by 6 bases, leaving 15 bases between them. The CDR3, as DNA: TGTGCCAGCAGCTCCGTTGGGGCCCGCGAGCAGTACTTC. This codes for CASSSVGAREQYF.

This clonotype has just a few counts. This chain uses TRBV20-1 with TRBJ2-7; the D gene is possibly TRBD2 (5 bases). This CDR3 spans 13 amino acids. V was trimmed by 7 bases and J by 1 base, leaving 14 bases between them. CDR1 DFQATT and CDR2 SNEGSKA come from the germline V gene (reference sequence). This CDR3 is CSVPGIWSYEQYF. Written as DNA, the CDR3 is TGCAGTGTACCCGGGATTTGGTCCTACGAGCAGTACTTC.

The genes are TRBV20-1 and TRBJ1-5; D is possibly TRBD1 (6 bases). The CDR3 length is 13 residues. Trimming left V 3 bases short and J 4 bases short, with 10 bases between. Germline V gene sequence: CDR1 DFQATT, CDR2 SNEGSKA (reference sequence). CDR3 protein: CSASGQLNQPQHF. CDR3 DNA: TGCAGTGCTAGCGGACAGTTAAATCAGCCCCAGCATTTT.

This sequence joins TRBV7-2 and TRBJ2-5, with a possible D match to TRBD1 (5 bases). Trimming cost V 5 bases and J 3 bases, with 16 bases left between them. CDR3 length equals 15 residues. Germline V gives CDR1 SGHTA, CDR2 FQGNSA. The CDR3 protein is CASSPPLPGKETQYF. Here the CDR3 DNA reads TGTGCCAGCAGCCCCCCTCTTCCAGGGAAAGAGACCCAGTACTTC.

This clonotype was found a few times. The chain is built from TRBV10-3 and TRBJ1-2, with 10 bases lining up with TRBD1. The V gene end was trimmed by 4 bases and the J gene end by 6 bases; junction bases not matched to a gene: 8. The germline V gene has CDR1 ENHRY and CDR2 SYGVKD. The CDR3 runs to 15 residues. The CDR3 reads CAISAGQGGGNGYTF. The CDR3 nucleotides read TGTGCCATCAGTGCTGGACAGGGGGGAGGAAATGGCTACACCTTC.

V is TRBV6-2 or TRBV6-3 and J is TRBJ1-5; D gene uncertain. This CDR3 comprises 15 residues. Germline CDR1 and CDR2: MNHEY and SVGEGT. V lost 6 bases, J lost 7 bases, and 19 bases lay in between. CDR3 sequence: CASSRLLGLYQPQHF. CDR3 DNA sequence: TGTGCCAGCAGCCGCCTACTTGGGTTATACCAGCCCCAGCATTTT.